The clone carrying this TCR beta chain has just a few counts. The V segment lost 2 bases and the J segment 5 bases; nucleotides outside the gene matches: 7. CDR3 length equals 15 residues. CDR1 is SGHTS, CDR2 YDEGEE, per germline. This record comes from a study of blood T cell repertoires in COVID-19. Across the whole study: Some COVID-19 samples were acute and others convalescent; all came from the United States, Italy and Spain.

In the original processing: Nucleated cell counts were estimated from reference gene primer amplification. Generated by immunoSEQ multiplex PCR, the TCRdb table keeps only in-frame clones and is missing some. Clone size and the V and J calls come from that table; the DNA yielded D and trimming. The sample records 25,000 to 35,000 clones, roughly 80% being singletons. The clonotype was recovered from a man at least 80 years old with active or convalescent COVID-19. This chain connects TRBV5-8 to TRBJ1-1, with 9 bases aligning to TRBD1. The sample consisted of peripheral blood. CDR3 in amino acids: CASSFNGQGRTEAFF. The CDR3 DNA reads TGTGCCAGCAGCTTCAATGGACAGGGGAGGACTGAAGCTTTCTTT.